This T cell receptor beta chain was documented in a study of blood T cell repertoires in COVID-19. The wider study: The origin of the acute and convalescent COVID-19 samples was the United States, Italy and Spain. The analysed material was cDNA or gDNA that came from T cells, B-cell-depleted T cells, or PBMCs.

This clone was detected only a few times. Original methodology: Quantification of nucleated cells was approximated via reference gene primer amplification. Sequenced by immunoSEQ multiplex PCR; TCRdb stores in-frame clones only, minus some. That table is the source of V, J and clone size, and D and trimming were worked out from the DNA. The sample comprises tens of thousands of clones, 65% to 90% of which are singletons, and more than 3% rests with the top ten. V was shortened by 3 bases and J by 5 bases, with 12 bases between the two germline ends. Germline CDR1 and CDR2: SGDLS and YYNGEE. The CDR3 sequence is 15 residues long.

This chain joins TRBV9 and TRBJ1-6, with D hard to call. The source material was peripheral blood. The receptor was derived from a man in his 60s with acute or convalescent COVID-19. CDR3 region: CASSASQANNSPLHF. CDR3 DNA sequence: TGTGCCAGCAGCGCTTCCCAGGCGAATAATTCACCCCTCCACTTT.